This paragraph covers one T cell receptor beta chain sequence. The antigen remains undetermined. This entry comes from a study of cytomegalovirus exposure and HLA in healthy donors. Study in general: It was reported in a later analysis that the same platform had been used for the 110 or so validation repertoires as for the roughly 700 first-cohort repertoires. Study-wide results and limits: Most TCR sequences were rare, but some public TCRs occurred in many donors.

Clones were read by immunoSEQ multiplex PCR, and TCRdb kept only the in-frame ones, dropping some. The table shows a few hundred thousand clones, with less than 95% occurring only once. V shed 4 bases and J shed 6 bases, with 16 bases lying between them. CDR3 length: 14 amino acids. CDR1 and CDR2 from the germline V gene are WSHSY and SAAADI. The donors were part of the validation cohort, which consisted of some 120 subjects and was separate from the first cohort of 666 subjects. The sequence derives from a woman in her twenties or thirties in good health and CMV-seronegative. This chain connects TRBV10-2 to TRBJ2-7, with D tentatively TRBD1 (5 bases). The sequencing sample was made of PBMCs. The CDR3 loop is CASSGGPTLAEQYF. The CDR3 DNA is TGCGCCAGCAGTGGGGGCCCAACTCTGGCCGAGCAGTACTTC.